This entry lists 6 T cell receptor beta chains sequenced from one sample in a study of CD8 T cells in Susac syndrome. RNA amounts of roughly 0.45 to 1 ug underwent reverse transcription with random hexamers. TCRdb recomputed calls from the immunoSEQ multiplex PCR reads with MiXCR, one row per CDR3 protein. The sample carries over 100,000 distinct CDR3 sequences, 96% recorded once. The source material was CD4+ T cells from PBMCs. These receptors came from a human donor with Susac syndrome.

The chain employs TRBV12-3 or TRBV12-4 and TRBJ1-2; 9 bases agree with TRBD1. CDR3 length equals 15 residues. The V segment lost 4 bases and the J segment 1 base; nucleotides outside the gene matches: 4. The CDR3 nucleotides read TGTGCCAGCAGTTCTCAGGGACAGGGTAACTATGGCTACACCTTC. As protein: CASSSQGQGNYGYTF.

The chain carries TRBV28 and TRBJ2-7, with TRBD2 matching 14 bases. V shed 2 bases and J 6 bases; nucleotides not matched to a gene: 3. The germline gives CDR1 MDHEN, CDR2 SYDVKM. The CDR3 sequence is 15 residues long. CDR3 in DNA: TGTGCCAGCAGTTTACGGGGACTAGCGGGAGCCGAGCAGTACTTC. It yields the protein CASSLRGLAGAEQYF.

V usage is TRBV29-1 and J usage is TRBJ2-2, with D uncertain. V lost 6 bases, J lost 5 bases, and 10 bases lay in between. Germline V gives CDR1 SQVTM, CDR2 ANQGSEA. The CDR3 contains 12 residues. The CDR3, as DNA: TGCAGCGTCGAAAATCGGACCGGGGAGCTGTTTTTT. Translation: CSVENRTGELFF.

The gene calls are TRBV10-3 and TRBJ2-4; 9 nucleotides agree with TRBD2. The CDR3 spans 16 residues. Germline assignment: CDR1 ENHRY and CDR2 SYGVKD. The V gene end was trimmed by 3 bases and the J gene end by 0 bases; junction bases not matched to a gene: 3. CDR3 sequence: CAISEISGRAKNIQYF. CDR3 coding DNA: TGTGCCATCAGTGAAATTAGCGGGAGAGCCAAAAACATTCAGTACTTC.

V is TRBV29-1 and J is TRBJ2-3; D is undetermined. Germline V gene sequence: CDR1 SQVTM, CDR2 ANQGSEA. Between the trimmed V and J ends, which lost 4 bases and 3 bases, there was a span of 11 bases. CDR3 length: 13 amino acids. CDR3 in amino acids: CSVAGDGTDTQYF. Here the CDR3 DNA reads TGCAGCGTTGCGGGTGACGGGACAGATACGCAGTATTTT.

V usage is TRBV7-8 and J usage is TRBJ2-3; D is perhaps TRBD1 (6 bases). Germline loops: CDR1 SGHVS, CDR2 FQNEAQ. The ends were cut back, 5 bases at V and 6 bases at J, with 9 bases in the middle. The CDR3 length is 12 residues. DNA for the CDR3: TGTGCCAGCAGCGACGACAGGGATACGCAGTATTTT. This sequence encodes CASSDDRDTQYF.